This T cell receptor (beta chain) appears in the sequencing data of a study of graft-versus-host responses after intestinal transplantation (dated by TCRdb to about 2021). With regard to the full study: Recipients received multivisceral, liver-intestinal, or isolated intestinal transplants. Graft-versus-host and host-versus-graft alloreactive T cell clones were tracked in the graft, circulation and bone marrow after intestinal transplantation using bulk TCR-beta CDR3 sequencing. Every recipient was given anti-thymocyte globulin induction, then maintenance tacrolimus and steroids for roughly 3 years. A peak of at least 4% donor T cells among recipient peripheral blood mononuclear cells was the definition used for donor T cell macrochimerism. The cohort enrolled under 25 intestinal transplant recipients including one retransplant, and 3 patients lacking pretransplant specimens were excluded. To identify alloreactive clones, pre-transplant mixed lymphocyte reaction products were sequenced and then compared with unstimulated pre-transplant donor and recipient T cells. Rather than going through the commercial service, samples from a few later patients were sequenced in-house on an Illumina MiSeq and processed with MiXCR. The investigation overall reported the following: GvH clones were detected in recipient bone marrow, and some appeared earlier in ileal mucosa or blood, consistent with an intestinal mucosal origin. Early after transplant, peak levels of circulating GvH clones were found to be associated with declines in HvG clones. The relatively low number and heterogeneity of intestinal transplant patients limited the conclusions. High GvH to HvG T cell clonal ratios were observed in the allografts of patients with donor T cell macrochimerism.

Library preparation employed the immunoSEQ multiplex PCR assay. For most patients, genomic DNA was isolated with the Qiagen DNeasy Blood and Tissue Kit and shipped frozen to Adaptive Biotechnologies for TCR sequencing. High-throughput TCR-beta CDR3 sequencing of genomic DNA from most patients was performed by Adaptive Biotechnologies. The paper's processing steps were these. Adaptive's ImmunoSEQ software supplied the TCR sequencing data for 15 to 20 patients, while MiXCR and VDJtools were used to process a few other patients. To correct CD4 versus CD8 sorting errors, any sequence found in both subsets at a frequency ratio below 5:1 was removed. CDR3 nucleotide sequences shared between donor and recipient were removed because the origin of such sequences could not be assigned. Alloreactive clones required at least 2-fold expansion over unstimulated cells and minimum CFSE-low frequency of 0.002% (template counts) or 0.001% (read counts). A clone was considered mappable if detected in the sequenced pre-transplant spleen, lymph node, or MLR CFSE-low populations of the donor or recipient. Cumulative frequency of alloreactive clones was calculated as a percentage of all sequences weighted by copy number. Not all clones reach the TCRdb copy of this immuneACCESS table, which keeps in-frame sequences only. Checked studies attribute under half of the gap to unresolved V genes and leave the rest unexplained. That table furnishes V, J and clone size, whereas the DNA furnished D and trimming. The sample table contains about 120,000 clones; only one count was recorded for 90% to 95% of them. The ten largest clones add up to more than 0.1% of the sample.

About this clone: The specificity of this receptor is unknown. No quality values exist for individual bases; no much larger clone is one base distant.

The label giving this sample's time point can be read as: cells obtained before transplantation from donor or recipient. CD3+CD4+ and CD3+CD8+ populations were FACS-sorted from unstimulated pre-transplant donor and recipient cells taken from spleen or lymph nodes. Here the sequenced sample was unstimulated CD4+ T cells sorted from spleen or lymph node cells, taken before intestinal transplant. This TCR derives from a human donor who received an intestinal transplant.

The DNA sequence reads TGCGCCAGCAGCTTAGGGCAGGGACAAGCTTTCTTT. Its translation is CASSLGQGQAFF. The chain is made from TRBV5-1 and TRBJ1-1, with a weak D call of TRBD1 (5 bases match). The CDR3 starts with the cysteine, ends with the phenylalanine, and has 12 residues. Solely the CDR3 DNA is kept, with 36 bases framed from the first base. The germline V gene encodes CDR1 SGHRS and CDR2 YFSETQ. Trimming costs V 2 bases and J 9 bases, and their ends lie 11 bases apart.